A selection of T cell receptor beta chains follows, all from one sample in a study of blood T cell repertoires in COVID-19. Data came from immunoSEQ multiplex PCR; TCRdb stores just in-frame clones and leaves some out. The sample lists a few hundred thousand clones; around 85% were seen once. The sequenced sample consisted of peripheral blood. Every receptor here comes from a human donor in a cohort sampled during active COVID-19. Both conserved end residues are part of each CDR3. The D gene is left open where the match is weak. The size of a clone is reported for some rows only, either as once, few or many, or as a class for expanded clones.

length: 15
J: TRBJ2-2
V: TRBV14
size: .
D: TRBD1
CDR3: CASRRQGASSGELFF
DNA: TGTGCCAGCAGAAGACAGGGGGCGAGCAGCGGGGAGCTGTTTTTT

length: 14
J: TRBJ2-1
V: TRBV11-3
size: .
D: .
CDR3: CASSLDDAGNEQFF
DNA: TGTGCCAGCAGCTTAGATGACGCGGGCAATGAGCAGTTCTTC

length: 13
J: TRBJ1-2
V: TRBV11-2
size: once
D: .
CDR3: CASSYVRTDGYTF
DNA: TGTGCCAGCAGCTACGTTCGGACAGATGGCTACACCTTC

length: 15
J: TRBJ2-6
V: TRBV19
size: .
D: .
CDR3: CASSTQGWGANVLTF
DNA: TGTGCCAGTAGCACCCAGGGGTGGGGGGCCAACGTCCTGACTTTC

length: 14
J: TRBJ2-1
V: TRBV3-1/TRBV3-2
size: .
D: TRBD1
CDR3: CASTKQGSYNEQFF
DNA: TGTGCCAGCACTAAACAGGGGTCCTACAATGAGCAGTTCTTC

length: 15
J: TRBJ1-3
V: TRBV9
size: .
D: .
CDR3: CASSASGSSGNTIYF
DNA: TGTGCCAGCAGCGCCTCCGGGAGCTCTGGAAACACCATATATTTT

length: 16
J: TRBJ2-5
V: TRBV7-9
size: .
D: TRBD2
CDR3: CASSFPLAGGQETQYF
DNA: TGTGCCAGCAGCTTCCCCCTAGCGGGAGGCCAAGAGACCCAGTACTTC

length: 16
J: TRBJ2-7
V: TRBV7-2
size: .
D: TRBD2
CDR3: CASSAQTSGRPYEQYF
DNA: TGTGCCAGCAGCGCACAAACTAGCGGGAGGCCGTACGAGCAGTACTTC

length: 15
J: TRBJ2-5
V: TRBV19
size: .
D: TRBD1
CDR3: CASSMSGGSQETQYF
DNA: TGTGCCAGTAGTATGTCAGGGGGCTCCCAAGAGACCCAGTACTTC

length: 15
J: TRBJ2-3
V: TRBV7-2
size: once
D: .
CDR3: CASSPPGLQTDTQYF
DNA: TGTGCCAGCAGCCCACCGGGACTGCAGACAGATACGCAGTATTTT

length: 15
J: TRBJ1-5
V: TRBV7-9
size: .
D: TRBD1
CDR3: CASSQGTGFYQPQHF
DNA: TGTGCCAGCAGCCAAGGGACAGGGTTTTATCAGCCCCAGCATTTT

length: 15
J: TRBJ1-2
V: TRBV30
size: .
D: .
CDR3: CAWTGSGRGNYGYTF
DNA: TGTGCCTGGACCGGCTCGGGACGGGGGAACTATGGCTACACCTTC

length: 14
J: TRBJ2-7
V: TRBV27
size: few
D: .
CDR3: CASSDGSPIVEQYF
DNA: TGTGCCAGCAGTGACGGGAGTCCTATTGTCGAGCAGTACTTC

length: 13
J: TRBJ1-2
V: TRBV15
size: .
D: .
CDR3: CATSRDRGYGYTF
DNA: TGTGCCACCAGCAGAGATAGGGGCTATGGCTACACCTTC

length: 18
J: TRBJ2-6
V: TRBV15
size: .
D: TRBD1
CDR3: CATSRADRGLSGANVLTF
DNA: TGTGCCACCAGCAGGGCGGACAGGGGGCTCTCTGGGGCCAACGTCCTGACTTTC

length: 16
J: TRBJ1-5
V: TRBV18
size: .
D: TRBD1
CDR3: CASSPRQGASNQPQHF
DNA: TGTGCCAGCTCACCCCGACAGGGGGCTAGCAATCAGCCCCAGCATTTT

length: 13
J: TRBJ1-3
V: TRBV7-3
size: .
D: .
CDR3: CAREGGSGNTIYF
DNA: TGTGCCAGGGAAGGAGGGTCTGGAAACACCATATATTTT

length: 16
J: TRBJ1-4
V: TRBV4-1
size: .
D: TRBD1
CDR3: CASSRGQGPRGEKLFF
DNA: TGCGCCAGCAGCCGGGGACAGGGGCCGCGGGGTGAAAAACTGTTTTTT

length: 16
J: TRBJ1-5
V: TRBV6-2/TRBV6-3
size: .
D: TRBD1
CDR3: CASSYRDRARNQPQHF
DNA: TGTGCCAGCAGTTACCGGGACAGGGCTCGCAATCAGCCCCAGCATTTT

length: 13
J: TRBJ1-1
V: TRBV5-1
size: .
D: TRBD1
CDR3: CASSRDRDTEAFF
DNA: TGCGCCAGCAGCCGGGACAGGGACACTGAAGCTTTCTTT

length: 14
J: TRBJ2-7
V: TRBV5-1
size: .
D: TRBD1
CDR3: CASSLQGVSYEQYF
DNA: TGCGCCAGCAGCTTGCAGGGGGTCTCCTACGAGCAGTACTTC

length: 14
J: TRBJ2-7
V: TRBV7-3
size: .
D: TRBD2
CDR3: CASSRSGSVNEQYF
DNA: TGTGCCAGCAGCCGTAGCGGGAGCGTCAACGAGCAGTACTTC

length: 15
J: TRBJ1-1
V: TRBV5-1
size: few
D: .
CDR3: CASSLGKGVVTEAFF
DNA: TGCGCCAGCAGCTTGGGAAAGGGGGTCGTCACTGAAGCTTTCTTT

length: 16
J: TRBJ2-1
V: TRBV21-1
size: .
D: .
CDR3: CASSYASQRPNNEQFF
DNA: TGTGCCAGCAGCTATGCCAGCCAGCGGCCCAACAATGAGCAGTTCTTC

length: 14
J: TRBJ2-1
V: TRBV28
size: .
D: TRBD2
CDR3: CASRGGRGYNEQFF
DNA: TGTGCCAGCCGGGGCGGGAGAGGATACAATGAGCAGTTCTTC

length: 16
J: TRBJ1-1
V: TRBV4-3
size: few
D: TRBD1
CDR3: CASSQDPRQGFAEAFF
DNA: TGCGCCAGCAGCCAAGACCCCCGACAGGGTTTTGCTGAAGCTTTCTTT

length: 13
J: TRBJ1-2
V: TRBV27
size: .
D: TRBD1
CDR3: CASSLTGRRGYTF
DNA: TGTGCCAGCAGCCTGACAGGGCGACGTGGCTACACCTTC

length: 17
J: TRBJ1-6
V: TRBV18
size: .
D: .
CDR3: CASSQSGRAGYNSPLHF
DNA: TGTGCCAGCTCACAATCGGGAAGGGCGGGGTATAATTCACCCCTCCACTTT

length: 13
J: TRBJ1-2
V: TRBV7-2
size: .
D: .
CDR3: CASKEGNSYGYTF
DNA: TGTGCCAGCAAGGAGGGGAATAGCTATGGCTACACCTTC

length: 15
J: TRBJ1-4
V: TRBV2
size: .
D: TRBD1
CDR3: CASRTYRGANEKLFF
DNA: TGTGCCAGCAGGACCTACAGGGGAGCTAATGAAAAACTGTTTTTT

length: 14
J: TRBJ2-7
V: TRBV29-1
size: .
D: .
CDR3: CSVAIGGPGDEQYF
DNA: TGCAGCGTCGCCATAGGGGGCCCGGGGGACGAGCAGTACTTC

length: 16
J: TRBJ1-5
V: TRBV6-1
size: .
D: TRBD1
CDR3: CASSELQGYSNQPQHF
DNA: TGTGCCAGCAGTGAACTACAGGGGTATAGCAATCAGCCCCAGCATTTT

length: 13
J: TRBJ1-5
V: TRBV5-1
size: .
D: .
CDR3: CASSLDTNQPQHF
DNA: TGCGCCAGCAGCTTGGACACCAATCAGCCCCAGCATTTT

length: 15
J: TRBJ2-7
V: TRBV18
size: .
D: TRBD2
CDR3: CASSSGTSGRDEQYF
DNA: TGTGCCAGCTCATCCGGGACTAGCGGGAGGGACGAGCAGTACTTC

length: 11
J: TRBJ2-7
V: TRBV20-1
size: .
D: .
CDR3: CSAATPGEQYF
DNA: TGCAGTGCGGCTACCCCGGGAGAGCAGTACTTC

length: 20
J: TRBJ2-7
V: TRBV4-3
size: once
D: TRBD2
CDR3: CASSQAVSKLAGVGSYEQYF
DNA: TGCGCCAGCAGCCAAGCCGTGAGTAAGCTAGCGGGAGTTGGTTCCTACGAGCAGTACTTC

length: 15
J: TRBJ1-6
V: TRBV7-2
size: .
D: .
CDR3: CASSAGSSYNSPLHF
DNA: TGTGCCAGCAGCGCCGGGAGCTCCTATAATTCACCCCTCCACTTT

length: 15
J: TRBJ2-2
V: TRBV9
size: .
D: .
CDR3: CASSVVAGSTGELFF
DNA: TGTGCCAGCAGCGTAGTAGCAGGGTCAACCGGGGAGCTGTTTTTT

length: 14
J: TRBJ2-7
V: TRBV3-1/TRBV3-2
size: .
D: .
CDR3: CASSQDRQPYEQYF
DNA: TGTGCCAGCAGCCAAGATAGACAGCCCTACGAGCAGTACTTC

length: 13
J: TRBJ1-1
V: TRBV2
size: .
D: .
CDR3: CASMNSMNTEAFF
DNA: TGTGCCAGCATGAACTCGATGAACACTGAAGCTTTCTTT

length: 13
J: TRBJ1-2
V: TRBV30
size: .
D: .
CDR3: CACTGFFNYGYTF
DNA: TGTGCCTGTACAGGGTTTTTCAACTATGGCTACACCTTC

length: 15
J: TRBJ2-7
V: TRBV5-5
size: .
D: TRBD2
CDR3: CASSGRTSGRYEQYF
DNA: TGTGCCAGCAGCGGAAGGACTAGCGGGAGGTACGAGCAGTACTTC